This T cell receptor beta chain is from a study of T cell responses to AZD1222 COVID-19 vaccine. Study results and caveats: Elevations in Spike-specific TCR breadth and depth followed administration of two AZD1222 doses.

Measured with immunoSEQ multiplex PCR; TCRdb has only the in-frame clones, and not every one. In the table there are around 100,000 clones, just over 90% of which are singletons. Worth noting for this clone: The antigen remains undetermined.

The CDR3 extends over 15 amino acids. Germline lookup yields CDR1 SNHLY and CDR2 FYNNEI. The ends were cut back, 0 bases at V and 3 bases at J, with 11 bases in the middle. The sample in question was peripheral blood, obtained on day 0 of AZD1222 vaccination. The chain is built from TRBV2 and TRBJ2-5; D gene unclear. The clonotype originates from an adult in good health. The CDR3 DNA is TGTGCCAGCAGTGAAGCGGGGTATCGCAAAGAGACCCAGTACTTC. Translation gives CASSEAGYRKETQYF. The full variable domain, in which reference TRBV2 and TRBJ2-5 provide the parts outside the CDR3, is EPEVTQTPSHQVTQMGQEVILRCVPISNHLYFYWYRQILGQKVEFLVSFYNNEISEKSEIFDDQFSVERPDGSNFTLKIRSTKLEDSAMYFCASSEAGYRKETQYFGPGTRLLVL.